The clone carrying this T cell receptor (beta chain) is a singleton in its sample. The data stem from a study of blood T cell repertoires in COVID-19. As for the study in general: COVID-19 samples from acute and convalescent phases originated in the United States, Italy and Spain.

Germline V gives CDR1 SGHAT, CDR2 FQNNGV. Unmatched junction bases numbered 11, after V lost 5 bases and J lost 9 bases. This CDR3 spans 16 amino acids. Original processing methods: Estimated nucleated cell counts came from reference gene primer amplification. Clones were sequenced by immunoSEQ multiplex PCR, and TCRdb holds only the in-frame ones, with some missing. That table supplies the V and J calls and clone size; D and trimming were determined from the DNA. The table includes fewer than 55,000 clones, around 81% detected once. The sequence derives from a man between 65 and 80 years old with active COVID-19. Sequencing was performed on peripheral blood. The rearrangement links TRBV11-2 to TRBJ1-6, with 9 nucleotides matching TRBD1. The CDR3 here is CASSVGGGTGLSPLHF. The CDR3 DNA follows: TGTGCCAGCAGCGTTGGGGGTGGGACAGGGCTTTCACCCCTCCACTTT.